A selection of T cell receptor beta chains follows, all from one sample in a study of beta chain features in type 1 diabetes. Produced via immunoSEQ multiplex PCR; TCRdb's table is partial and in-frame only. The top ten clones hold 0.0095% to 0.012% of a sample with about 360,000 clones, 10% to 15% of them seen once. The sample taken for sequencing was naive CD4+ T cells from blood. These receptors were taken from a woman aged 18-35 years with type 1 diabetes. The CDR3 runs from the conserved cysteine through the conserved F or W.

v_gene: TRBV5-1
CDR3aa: CASSLGGLATHIQYF

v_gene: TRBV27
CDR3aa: CASSLSGREAFF

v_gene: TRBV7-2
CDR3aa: CASSFSRGGHYEQYF

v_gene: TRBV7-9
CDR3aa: CASSFPSGSPEVEQYF

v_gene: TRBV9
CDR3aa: CASSVGWAKAYEQYF

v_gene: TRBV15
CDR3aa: CATSRSPGDTQYF

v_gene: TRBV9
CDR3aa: CASSVEGLGYTGELFF

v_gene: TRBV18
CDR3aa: CASSPPGQVNQPQHF

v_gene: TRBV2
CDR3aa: CASVGIRDTEAFF

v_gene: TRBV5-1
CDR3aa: CASGQGPLNEQYF

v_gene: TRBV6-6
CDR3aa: CASSDSRGKNIQYF

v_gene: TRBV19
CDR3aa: CASSDPGTALQSYNEQFF

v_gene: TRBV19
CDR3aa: CASSPGGGTASQFF

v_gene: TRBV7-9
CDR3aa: CASTSGESRNSPLHF

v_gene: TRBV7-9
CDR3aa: CASSLSYVLAGGSYNEQFF